Following are 3 T cell receptor beta chains from one sample sequenced in a study of radiation and T cells in renal cell carcinoma. The sample's time point: blood 2 weeks post-SBRT. Sample treatment: 15 Gy SBRT to primary tumor, nephrectomy 4 weeks later. Assay: immunoSEQ multiplex PCR; the TCRdb copy retains only in-frame clones and omits some. Of 95,000 to 150,000 clones listed, around 81% are singletons. The sample was blood, taken from a patient whose treatment included radiotherapy and nephrectomy. All receptors derive from a man aged 45-60 years with renal cell carcinoma.

The chain employs TRBV5-1 and TRBJ1-2; 8 bases map to TRBD1. The CDR3 length is 14 residues. Germline CDR1 and CDR2: SGHRS and YFSETQ. Trimming at V came to 2 bases and at J to 3 bases, leaving 3 bases not matched to a gene. The CDR3 sequence: CASSLLTGDYGYTF. The CDR3 DNA sequence: TGCGCCAGCAGCTTATTGACAGGGGACTATGGCTACACCTTC.

This clone was seen more than once but under ten times. The chain combines TRBV9 with TRBJ2-5; no definite D call. Germline lookup yields CDR1 SGDLS and CDR2 YYNGEE. Deletions cut 4 bases from V and 1 base from J, with 11 bases between. The CDR3 is 14 amino acids. This chain's CDR3 is CASSTEPTQETQYF. The CDR3 DNA sequence: TGTGCCAGCAGCACTGAACCGACCCAAGAGACCCAGTACTTC.

This clone showed up just a few times. The chain carries TRBV6-5 and TRBJ2-7; D may be TRBD1 (6 bases). Germline V gene sequence: CDR1 MNHEY, CDR2 SVGAGI. CDR3 length: 14 residues. V was pared by 7 bases and J by 6 bases, with 19 bases between. The CDR3 DNA reads as TGTGCCAGCACTGCTTCAGGGGTTCATGGCGAGCAGTACTTC. As protein: CASTASGVHGEQYF.